This T cell receptor beta chain was sequenced during a study of T cell responses to AZD1222 COVID-19 vaccine. CDR1 and CDR2 (germline): WSHSY, SAAADI. V was trimmed by 4 bases and J by 4 bases, leaving 10 bases between them. The CDR3 runs 14 residues. This clone was picked up one time. TCRdb's copy holds only in-frame clones and misses some; the assay was immunoSEQ multiplex PCR. The sample has 130,000 to 150,000 clones, about 92% seen once; the top ten hold approximately 2.1%. This sample comprised peripheral blood, obtained on day 0 of AZD1222 vaccination. The chain couples TRBV10-2 to TRBJ1-4, with D tentatively TRBD1 (5 bases). This TCR came from an adult in good health. The CDR3 DNA is TGCGCCAGCAGTGCCGGGACGGGTAATGAAAAACTGTTTTTT. Protein: CASSAGTGNEKLFF.